Listed here are 9 T cell receptor beta chains from one sample, sequenced in a study of T cells in Graves' hyperthyroidism and ophthalmopathy. Amplification targeted TCR beta CDR3 regions from RNA transcripts. When the TCR CDR3 underwent first-round RT-PCR, the HTBI primer set was used. TCRdb re-analysed the multiplex PCR reads in MiXCR, keeping a single row per CDR3 protein. This sample has 410,000 or so distinct CDR3 sequences, with around 15% found just once. Sequenced input: blood. These TCRs come from a man younger than 35 with Graves' ophthalmopathy.

This clonotype was found a few times. The V call is TRBV4-1, the J call TRBJ1-6; 7 bases match TRBD1. Germline V gene lookup returns CDR1 MGHRA and CDR2 YSYEKL. CDR3 length: 18 amino acids. V shed 0 bases, J shed 5 bases, and the junction held 10 bases outside the gene matches. CDR3 in amino acids: CASSQEGGARFNNSPLHF. CDR3 bases: TGCGCCAGCAGCCAAGAAGGGGGCGCAAGATTTAATAATTCACCCCTCCACTTT.

The chain couples TRBV29-1 to TRBJ1-2, with a possible D match to TRBD1 (6 bases). Per the germline V gene, CDR1 is SQVTM and CDR2 is ANQGSEA. With 6 bases removed from V and 8 bases from J, the gap between germline ends came to 16 bases. The CDR3 consists of 12 residues. The CDR3 DNA follows: TGCAGCGTAGCACAGGGTAGCAACGGCTACACCTTC. Protein sequence: CSVAQGSNGYTF.

This clonotype showed up many times. The rearrangement uses TRBV19 and TRBJ2-7; D tentatively reads TRBD1 or TRBD2 (5 bases each). The length of the CDR3 is 16 residues. Germline V lookup: CDR1 LNHDA, CDR2 SQIVND (reference sequence). Trimming cost V 5 bases and J 5 bases, with 22 bases left between them. The CDR3 here is CASSANRDLNGDEQYF. The CDR3 DNA reads TGTGCCAGTAGTGCCAACCGGGACCTGAACGGGGACGAGCAGTACTTC.

This clonotype was observed many times. The chain combines TRBV11-2 with TRBJ1-3, with a weak D call TRBD1 (5 bases). The CDR3 covers 14 residues. V shed 6 bases and J shed 1 base, with 10 bases lying between them. Germline V gene data show CDR1 as SGHAT and CDR2 as FQNNGV. CDR3 loop: CASRVTASGNTIYF. The CDR3 nucleotides read TGTGCCAGCAGGGTGACAGCTTCTGGAAACACCATATATTTT. Full variable domain (remainder filled in from reference TRBV11-2 and TRBJ1-3): EAGVAQSPRYKIIEKRQSVAFWCNPISGHATLYWYQQILGQGPKLLIQFQNNGVVDDSQLPKDRFSAERLKGVDSTLKIQPAKLEDSAVYLCASRVTASGNTIYFGEGSWLTVV.

There are many counts of this clonotype. The rearrangement uses TRBV6-1 and TRBJ2-7; TRBD1 agrees at 9 bases. The V segment lost 2 bases and the J segment 5 bases; nucleotides outside the gene matches: 7. This CDR3 contains 15 residues. CDR1 and CDR2 (germline): MNHNS, SASEGT. CDR3 residues: CASSEYGTGRNEQYF. The CDR3 DNA follows: TGTGCCAGCAGTGAATACGGGACAGGGAGGAACGAGCAGTACTTC.

This clonotype appeared many times. The chain has TRBV4-1 and TRBJ2-5; 11 positions agree with TRBD2. Looked up from germline, CDR1 is MGHRA and CDR2 is YSYEKL. The CDR3 covers 17 residues. Trimming at V came to 1 base and at J to 1 base, leaving 5 bases not matched to a gene. CDR3 DNA sequence: TGCGCCAGCAGCCAAGCCCTAGCGGGGGGCCTCCAAGAGACCCAGTACTTC. This translates into CASSQALAGGLQETQYF.

This clonotype was detected a few times. The chain is built from TRBV25-1 and TRBJ1-2; 7 bases are shared with TRBD1. V dropped 6 bases and J dropped 5; count of bases not matched to a gene: 12. CDR1 is MGHDK and CDR2 is SYGVNS in the germline V gene. CDR3 length: 15 residues. The CDR3 bases are TGTGCCAGCAGCGACCGGAACAGGGGCTTTTATGGCTACACCTTC. This encodes CASSDRNRGFYGYTF.

This clonotype has just a few counts. The chain employs TRBV5-8 and TRBJ2-3; TRBD2 aligns across 8 bases. With V trimmed by 1 base and J by 10 bases, 5 bases remained unmatched. The CDR3 runs to 13 residues. Germline lookup yields CDR1 SGHTS and CDR2 YDEGEE. The CDR3 is CASSLRAGVAQYF. The DNA of the CDR3 is TGTGCCAGCAGCTTGAGAGCGGGAGTTGCGCAGTATTTT.

The rearrangement links TRBV20-1 to TRBJ2-2, with D possibly matching TRBD2 (6 bases). CDR1 DFQATT and CDR2 SNEGSKA come from the germline V gene (reference sequence). The CDR3 has 15 amino acids. Trimming cost V 1 base and J 0 bases, with 9 bases left between them. CDR3 in DNA: TGCAGTGCTAGAGTGAGGACTACGAACACCGGGGAGCTGTTTTTT. Translation: CSARVRTTNTGELFF.